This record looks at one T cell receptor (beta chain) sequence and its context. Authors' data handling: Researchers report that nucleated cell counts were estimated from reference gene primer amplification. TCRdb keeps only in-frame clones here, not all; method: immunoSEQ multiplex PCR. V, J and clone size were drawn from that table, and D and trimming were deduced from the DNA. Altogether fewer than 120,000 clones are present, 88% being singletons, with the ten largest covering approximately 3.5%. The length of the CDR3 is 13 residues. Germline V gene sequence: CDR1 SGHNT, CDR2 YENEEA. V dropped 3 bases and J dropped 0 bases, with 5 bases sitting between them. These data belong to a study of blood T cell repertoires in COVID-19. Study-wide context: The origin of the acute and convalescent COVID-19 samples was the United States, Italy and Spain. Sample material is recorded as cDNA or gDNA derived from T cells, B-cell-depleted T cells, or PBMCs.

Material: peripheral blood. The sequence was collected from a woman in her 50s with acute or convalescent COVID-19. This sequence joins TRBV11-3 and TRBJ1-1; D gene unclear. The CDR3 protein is CASSFEVNTEAFF. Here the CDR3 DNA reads TGTGCCAGCAGCTTCGAGGTGAACACTGAAGCTTTCTTT.